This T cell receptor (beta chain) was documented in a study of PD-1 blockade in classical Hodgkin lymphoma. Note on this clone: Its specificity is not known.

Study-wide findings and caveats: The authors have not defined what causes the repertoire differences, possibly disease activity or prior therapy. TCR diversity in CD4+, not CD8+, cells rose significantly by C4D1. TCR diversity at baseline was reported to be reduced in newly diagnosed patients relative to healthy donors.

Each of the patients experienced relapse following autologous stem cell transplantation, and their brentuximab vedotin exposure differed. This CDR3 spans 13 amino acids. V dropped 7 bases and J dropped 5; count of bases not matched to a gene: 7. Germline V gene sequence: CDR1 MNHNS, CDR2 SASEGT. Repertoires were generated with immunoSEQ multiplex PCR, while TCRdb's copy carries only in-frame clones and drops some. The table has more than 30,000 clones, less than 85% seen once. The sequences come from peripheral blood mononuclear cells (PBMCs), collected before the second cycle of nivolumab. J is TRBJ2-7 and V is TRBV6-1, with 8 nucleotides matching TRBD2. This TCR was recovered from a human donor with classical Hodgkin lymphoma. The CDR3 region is CASIISGGDEQYF. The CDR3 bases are TGTGCCAGCATTATTTCGGGAGGGGACGAGCAGTACTTC.